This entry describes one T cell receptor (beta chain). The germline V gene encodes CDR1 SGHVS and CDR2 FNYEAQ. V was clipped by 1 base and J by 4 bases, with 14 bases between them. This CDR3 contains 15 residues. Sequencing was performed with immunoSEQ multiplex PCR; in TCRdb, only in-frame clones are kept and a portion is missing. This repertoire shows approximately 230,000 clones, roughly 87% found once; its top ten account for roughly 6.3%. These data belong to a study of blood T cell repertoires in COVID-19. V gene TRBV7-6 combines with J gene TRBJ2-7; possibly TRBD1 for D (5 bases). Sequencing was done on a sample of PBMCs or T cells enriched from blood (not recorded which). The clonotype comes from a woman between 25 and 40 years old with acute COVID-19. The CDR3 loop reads CASSLGATENYEQYF. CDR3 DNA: TGTGCCAGCAGCTTAGGTGCGACAGAAAATTACGAGCAGTACTTC.